This TCR beta chain came from a study of blood T cell repertoires in COVID-19. CDR3 length: 15 residues. Germline CDR1 and CDR2: SGHVS and FQNEAQ. V lost 5 bases, J lost 9 bases, and 20 bases lay in between. Clones were sequenced by immunoSEQ multiplex PCR, and TCRdb holds only the in-frame ones, with some missing. The sample includes fewer than 300,000 clones, around 90% seen only once; the top ten take 4%. The V gene is TRBV7-8, the J gene TRBJ1-5; D gene uncertain. The sequencing input was peripheral blood. This clonotype was obtained from a man between 60 and 75 years old who had recovered from COVID-19. The CDR3 sequence is CASSPQRSNRVPQHF. The DNA for the CDR3 is TGTGCCAGCAGCCCCCAAAGGTCCAACCGGGTGCCCCAGCATTTT. Full variable domain (missing parts from reference TRBV7-8 and TRBJ1-5): GAGVSQSPRYKVAKRGQDVALRCDPISGHVSLFWYQQALGQGPEFLTYFQNEAQLDKSGLPSDRFFAERPEGSVSTLKIQRTQQEDSAVYLCASSPQRSNRVPQHFGDGTRLSIL.